Following are 21 T cell receptor beta chains from one sample sequenced in a study of low-dose radiotherapy and immunotherapy resistance in tumors. With TRAV- and TRBV-specific primers, first-strand cDNA was made, covering the alpha and beta chains. TCR amplification ran about 20 PCR cycles using constant-region and V-primer adapter primers. From the reads, TCRdb called clonotypes with MiXCR, one entry per CDR3 protein. The sample includes 65,000 to 95,000 distinct CDR3 sequences, under 20% of them seen just once. The time point here: before trial treatment. Sequences were derived from PBMCs, sampled before treatment. The receptor set was obtained from a male donor with prostate cancer.

As for this clonotype: This probably arose from a read error, given a far larger clone one base away. The chain carries TRBV6-2 or TRBV6-3 and TRBJ2-1; D call uncertain. This CDR3 region has 13 residues. V was trimmed by 5 bases and J by 10 bases, leaving 15 bases between them. The germline CDR1 and CDR2 sequences are MNHEY and SVGEGT. The CDR3 here is CASSDEASYEQFF. The DNA of the CDR3 is TGTGCCAGCAGTGATGAGGCTTCCTACGAGCAGTTCTTC.

This clonotype came up many times. This chain links TRBV4-3 with TRBJ2-3; 15 bases map to TRBD2. CDR1 and CDR2 from the germline V gene are LGHNA and YSLEER. Trimming at V came to 3 bases and at J to 8 bases, leaving 6 bases not matched to a gene. The CDR3 length is 16 residues. CDR3 in amino acids: CASSQGLAGGFSTQYF. For the CDR3, the DNA is TGCGCCAGCAGCCAGGGACTAGCGGGGGGCTTTTCTACGCAGTATTTT.

In its sample, this clonotype was seen many times. V gene TRBV7-9 combines with J gene TRBJ2-3; D call uncertain. The CDR3 runs 13 residues. V was clipped by 5 bases and J by 6 bases, with 12 bases between them. Germline CDR1 and CDR2: SEHNR and FQNEAQ (reference sequence). The CDR3, as DNA: TGTGCCAGCAGCCCGAGGATAGATGATACGCAGTATTTT. It encodes CASSPRIDDTQYF.

This clonotype has ten or more counts. The chain uses TRBV12-5 and TRBJ2-7, with 12 bases lining up with TRBD2. Germline CDR1 LGHNT, CDR2 FRNRAP. CDR3 length: 13 amino acids. Germline trimming cut 7 bases from V and 7 bases from J; bases unmatched to any gene: 5. Written as DNA, the CDR3 is TGTGCTAGTGCCCTAGCGGGAGGGTCGGAGCAGTACTTC. Its protein is CASALAGGSEQYF.

This clonotype has at least ten counts. Here the CDR3 reads CASMKTGLTGNTIYF. DNA for the CDR3: TGTGCCAGCATGAAGACAGGGCTTACTGGAAACACCATATATTTT. V is TRBV2 and J is TRBJ1-3, with TRBD1 matching 7 bases. The CDR3 is made up of 15 amino acids. The V gene end was trimmed by 7 bases and the J gene end by 2 bases; junction bases not matched to a gene: 8. Germline CDR1 and CDR2: SNHLY and FYNNEI.

In this sample, this clonotype turned up many times. This chain links TRBV7-6 with TRBJ1-1; D unresolved. Germline assignment: CDR1 SGHVS and CDR2 FNYEAQ. The CDR3 contains 14 residues. V was cut by 1 base and J by 5 bases, with 11 bases left in between. The CDR3 here is CASSLGAGMTEAFF. Here the CDR3 DNA reads TGTGCCAGCAGCTTAGGAGCCGGGATGACTGAAGCTTTCTTT.

This clonotype was counted ten times or more. CDR3 in DNA: TGTGCCAGCAGCTTAGATTTAGGGGGGCAAAGGAACGAGCAGTACTTC. It yields the protein CASSLDLGGQRNEQYF. The chain is built from TRBV7-9 and TRBJ2-7; D tentatively reads TRBD1 or TRBD2 (6 bases each). The CDR3 contains 16 residues. V was trimmed by 1 base and J by 5 bases, leaving 18 bases between them. Germline-derived CDR1 and CDR2 are SEHNR and FQNEAQ (reference sequence).

With respect to this clonotype: A far larger clone is one base from this, pointing to a likely read error. This sequence joins TRBV4-3 and TRBJ2-7; 10 bases match TRBD2. The V gene's germline CDR1 is LGHNA and CDR2 YSLEER. Trimming took 0 bases from V and 7 from J; bases not matched to a gene: 9. This CDR3 spans 16 amino acids. The DNA of the CDR3 is TGCGCCAGCAGCCAAGAGGCCCTAGCGGGGGTCAATGAGCAGTACTTC. It encodes CASSQEALAGVNEQYF.

The sample holds a few counts of this clonotype. A read error may explain this, as a much larger clone is one base away. The rearrangement uses TRBV20-1 and TRBJ2-2; D is possibly TRBD1 (6 bases). The V end lost 3 bases, the J end lost 4 bases, and 15 bases lay between the germline ends. This CDR3 has 15 residues. Germline CDR1 DFQATT, CDR2 SNEGSKA (reference sequence). CDR3 protein: CSASRGSVGTGELFF. In DNA, the CDR3 is TGCAGTGCTAGCAGGGGCTCAGTGGGCACCGGGGAGCTGTTTTTT.

This clonotype was detected many times. CDR3 sequence reads: CASSSTGTNTEAFF. Written as DNA, the CDR3 is TGTGCCAGCAGCAGTACCGGGACGAACACTGAAGCTTTCTTT. The genes are TRBV7-3 and TRBJ1-1; maybe TRBD1 (5 bases). The CDR3 has 14 amino acids. The germline gives CDR1 SGHTA, CDR2 FQGTGA. V was cut by 5 bases and J by 1 base, with 11 bases left in between.

This clonotype was picked up many times. The chain recombines TRBV29-1 with TRBJ2-1, with 15 bases that match TRBD2. V trimming: 6 bases; J trimming: 6 bases; junction bases outside the gene matches: 12. The CDR3 sequence is 17 residues long. Germline CDR1 reads SQVTM; CDR2 reads ANQGSEA. CDR3 protein: CSVLGTSGGRGVNEQFF. CDR3 sequence (DNA): TGCAGCGTACTTGGGACTAGCGGGGGGAGGGGGGTCAATGAGCAGTTCTTC.

This clonotype has ten or more counts. V usage is TRBV29-1 and J usage is TRBJ2-3, with 8 bases identical to TRBD1. The V segment lost 4 bases and the J segment 2 bases; nucleotides outside the gene matches: 2. The germline gives CDR1 SQVTM, CDR2 ANQGSEA. This CDR3 is 13 amino acids long. CDR3 region: CSVGQGNTDTQYF. CDR3 coding DNA: TGCAGCGTTGGACAGGGGAACACAGATACGCAGTATTTT.

This clonotype was observed a handful of times. V gene TRBV6-2 or TRBV6-3 combines with J gene TRBJ2-5, with a weak D call TRBD1 (7 bases). Trimming shortened V by 0 bases and J by 5 bases, and 10 bases separated the two germline ends. CDR1 and CDR2 from the germline V gene are MNHEY and SVGEGT. This CDR3 has 14 residues. In nucleotides, the CDR3 is TGTGCCAGCAGTTACTCGCGGGGACAGGAGACCCAGTACTTC. As protein: CASSYSRGQETQYF.

At least ten counts were recorded for this clonotype. This chain links TRBV7-2 with TRBJ2-7; TRBD2 matches at 7 bases. With V trimmed by 0 bases and J by 3 bases, 2 bases remained unmatched. The CDR3 is made up of 14 amino acids. Germline V gene lookup returns CDR1 SGHTA and CDR2 FQGNSA. CDR3 bases: TGTGCCAGCAGCTTAGCGGGGGGGGACTACGAGCAGTACTTC. It yields the protein CASSLAGGDYEQYF.

This clonotype was counted at least ten times. The chain is built from TRBV6-2 or TRBV6-3 and TRBJ2-2; 13 bases agree with TRBD2. The germline V gene encodes CDR1 MNHEY and CDR2 SVGEGT. This CDR3 has 17 amino acids. V was clipped by 6 bases and J by 4 bases; unmatched bases: 8. This CDR3 reads CASSETSGRAPTGELFF. CDR3 DNA sequence: TGTGCCAGCAGCGAAACTAGCGGGAGGGCCCCCACCGGGGAGCTGTTTTTT.

In regard to this clonotype: A far bigger clonotype differs at one base, so this is likely a read error. The chain links TRBV29-1 to TRBJ2-1, with D perhaps TRBD1 or TRBD2 (6 bases each). Germline CDR1 and CDR2: SQVTM and ANQGSEA. The V end lost 7 bases, the J end lost 10 bases, and 23 bases lay between the germline ends. This CDR3 is 14 amino acids long. The CDR3 is CSARDPDRFHEQFF. As DNA, the CDR3 is TGCAGCGCGCGGGACCCCGACAGGTTCCACGAGCAGTTCTTC.

This clonotype was picked up many times. The chain couples TRBV29-1 to TRBJ1-4, with D unclear. V dropped 7 bases and J dropped 10 bases, with 19 bases sitting between them. The CDR3 runs 13 residues. Germline CDR1 and CDR2: SQVTM and ANQGSEA. The CDR3 DNA reads as TGCAGCGCGGCTGAGGAGTCCTTAGGAAAACTGTTTTTT. Its translation is CSAAEESLGKLFF.

This clonotype was seen many times. The chain carries TRBV13 and TRBJ2-5, with 9 positions matching TRBD1. Unmatched junction bases numbered 13, after V lost 7 bases and J lost 10 bases. CDR3 length: 14 amino acids. Germline V gene lookup returns CDR1 PRHDT and CDR2 FYEKMQ (reference sequence). The CDR3 nucleotides read TGTGCCAGCACCCTCGGTATCAGACAGGGGGGCCAGTACTTC. This translates into CASTLGIRQGGQYF.

This clonotype was seen many times. The chain combines TRBV29-1 with TRBJ1-2, with D maybe TRBD1 (6 bases). V lost 5 bases, J lost 4 bases, and 17 bases lay in between. Per the germline V gene, CDR1 is SQVTM and CDR2 is ANQGSEA. This CDR3 region has 14 residues. CDR3 sequence (DNA): TGCAGCGTTTCCCTCGACAGGCGAGCCTATGGCTACACCTTC. This gives the protein CSVSLDRRAYGYTF.

The chain carries TRBV11-3 and TRBJ2-1; D not resolved. Trimming cost V 4 bases and J 6 bases, with 16 bases left between them. The CDR3 is 15 amino acids. Germline V lookup: CDR1 SGHNT, CDR2 YENEEA. CDR3 region: CASSSGGQVGNEQFF. CDR3 nucleotides: TGTGCCAGCAGCTCAGGTGGGCAGGTGGGCAATGAGCAGTTCTTC.

This clonotype was detected many times. The rearrangement joins TRBV5-1 to TRBJ1-2, with a weak D call TRBD1 (5 bases). Deletions cut 0 bases from V and 4 bases from J, with 10 bases between. The CDR3 length is 14 residues. Germline assignment: CDR1 SGHRS and CDR2 YFSETQ. DNA of the CDR3: TGCGCCAGCAGCTTGGTAGACAGTGTCTATGGCTACACCTTC. It is translated as CASSLVDSVYGYTF.